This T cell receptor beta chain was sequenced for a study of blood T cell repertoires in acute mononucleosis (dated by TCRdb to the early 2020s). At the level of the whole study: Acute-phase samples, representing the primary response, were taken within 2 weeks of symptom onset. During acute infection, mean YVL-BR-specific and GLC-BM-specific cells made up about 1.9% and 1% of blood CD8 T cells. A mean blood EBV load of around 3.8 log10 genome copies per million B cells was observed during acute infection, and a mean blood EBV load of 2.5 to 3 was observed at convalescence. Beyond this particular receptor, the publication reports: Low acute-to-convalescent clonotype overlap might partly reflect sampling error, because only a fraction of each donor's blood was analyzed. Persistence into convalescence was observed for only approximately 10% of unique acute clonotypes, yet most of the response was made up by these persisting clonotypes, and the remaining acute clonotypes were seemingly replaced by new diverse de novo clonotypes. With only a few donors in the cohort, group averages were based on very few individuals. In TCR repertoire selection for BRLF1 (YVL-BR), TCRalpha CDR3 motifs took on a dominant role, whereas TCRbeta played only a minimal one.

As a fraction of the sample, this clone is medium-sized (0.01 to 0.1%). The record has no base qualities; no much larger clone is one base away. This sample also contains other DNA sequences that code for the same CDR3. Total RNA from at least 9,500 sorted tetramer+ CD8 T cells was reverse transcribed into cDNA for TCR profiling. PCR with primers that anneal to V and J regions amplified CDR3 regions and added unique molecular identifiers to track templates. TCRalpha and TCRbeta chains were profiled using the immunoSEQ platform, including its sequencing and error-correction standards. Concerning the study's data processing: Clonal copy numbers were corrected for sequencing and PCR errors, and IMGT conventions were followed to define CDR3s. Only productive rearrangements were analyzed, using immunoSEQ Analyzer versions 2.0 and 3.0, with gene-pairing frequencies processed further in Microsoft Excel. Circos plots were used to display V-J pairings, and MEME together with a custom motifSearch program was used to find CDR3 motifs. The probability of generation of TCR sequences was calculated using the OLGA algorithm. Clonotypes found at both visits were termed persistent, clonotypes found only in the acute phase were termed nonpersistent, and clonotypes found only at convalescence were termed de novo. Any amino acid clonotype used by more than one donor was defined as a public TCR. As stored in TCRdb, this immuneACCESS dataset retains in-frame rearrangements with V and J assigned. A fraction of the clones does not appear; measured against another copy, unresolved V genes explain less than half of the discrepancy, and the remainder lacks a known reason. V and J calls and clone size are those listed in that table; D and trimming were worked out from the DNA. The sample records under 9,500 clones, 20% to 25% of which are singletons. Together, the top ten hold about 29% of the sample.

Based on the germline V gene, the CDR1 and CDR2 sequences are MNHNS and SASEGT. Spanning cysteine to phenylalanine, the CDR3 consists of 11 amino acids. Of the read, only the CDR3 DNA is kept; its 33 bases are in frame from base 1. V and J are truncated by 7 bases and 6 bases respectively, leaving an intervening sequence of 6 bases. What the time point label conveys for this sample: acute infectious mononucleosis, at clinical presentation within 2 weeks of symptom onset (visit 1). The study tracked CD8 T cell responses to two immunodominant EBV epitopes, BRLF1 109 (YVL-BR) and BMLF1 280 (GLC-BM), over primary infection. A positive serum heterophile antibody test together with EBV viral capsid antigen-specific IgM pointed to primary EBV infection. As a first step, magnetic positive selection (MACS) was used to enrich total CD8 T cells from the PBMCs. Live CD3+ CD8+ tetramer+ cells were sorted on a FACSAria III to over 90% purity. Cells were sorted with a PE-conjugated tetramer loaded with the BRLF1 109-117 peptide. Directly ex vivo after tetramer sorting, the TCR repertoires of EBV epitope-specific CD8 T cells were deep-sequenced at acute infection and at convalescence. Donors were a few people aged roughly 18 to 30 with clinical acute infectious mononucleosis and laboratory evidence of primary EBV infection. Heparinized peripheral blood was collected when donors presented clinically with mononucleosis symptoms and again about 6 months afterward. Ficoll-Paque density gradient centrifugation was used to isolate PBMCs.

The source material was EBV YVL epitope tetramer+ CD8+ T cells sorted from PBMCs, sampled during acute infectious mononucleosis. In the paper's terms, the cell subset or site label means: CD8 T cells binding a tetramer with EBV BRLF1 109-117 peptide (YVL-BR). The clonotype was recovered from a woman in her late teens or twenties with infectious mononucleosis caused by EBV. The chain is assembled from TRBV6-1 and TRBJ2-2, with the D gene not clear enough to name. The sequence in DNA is TGTGCCAGCACTATCCCCGGGGAGCTGTTTTTT. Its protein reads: CASTIPGELFF.